A selection of T cell receptor beta chains follows, all from one sample in a study of cytomegalovirus exposure and HLA in healthy donors. Measured with immunoSEQ multiplex PCR; TCRdb has only the in-frame clones, and not every one. This sample has some 72,000 clones, with about 96% found just once. The material sequenced was PBMCs. The receptor set was obtained from a man aged 18 to 30 in good health and CMV-seropositive. Each CDR3 is given with its conserved first and last residue. The order of the fields is clone size, J gene, V gene, D gene, CDR3 protein, CDR3 DNA. A D gene is named only where the DNA matches it firmly. A row's size may be missing; if present it is once, few, many or a size class.

>.|TRBJ1-2|TRBV6-5|.
CASSYRPAAGRYGYTF
TGTGCCAGCAGTTACCGGCCGGCAGCAGGGCGCTATGGCTACACCTTC
>.|TRBJ1-2|TRBV7-2|.
CASSLDPGSGYTF
TGTGCCAGCAGCTTAGACCCGGGGAGTGGCTACACCTTC
>.|TRBJ2-5|TRBV30|TRBD2
CAWAPGLAGGVQETQYF
TGTGCCTGGGCCCCCGGGCTAGCGGGAGGGGTACAAGAGACCCAGTACTTC
>.|TRBJ2-1|TRBV2|TRBD2
CASSPSGASYNEQFF
TGTGCCAGCAGCCCCAGCGGGGCGTCATACAATGAGCAGTTCTTC
>.|TRBJ2-2|TRBV9|TRBD2
CASSGFGTSGHTGELFF
TGTGCCAGCAGCGGTTTCGGGACTAGCGGCCACACCGGGGAGCTGTTTTTT
>.|TRBJ2-7|TRBV4-1|TRBD2
CASSPWVGREQYF
TGCGCCAGCAGTCCATGGGTCGGGAGGGAGCAGTACTTC
>.|TRBJ2-3|TRBV7-9|.
CASSRSSDTQYF
TGTGCCAGCAGCCGCAGTTCAGATACGCAGTATTTT
>.|TRBJ2-1|TRBV13|.
CASRQIAVHEQFF
TGTGCCAGCCGTCAAATAGCAGTCCATGAGCAGTTCTTC
>.|TRBJ2-7|TRBV7-8|.
CASSLGTAIYEQYF
TGTGCCAGCAGCTTAGGGACAGCGATCTACGAGCAGTACTTC
>.|TRBJ1-1|TRBV18|.
CASSPQGNTEAFF
TGTGCCAGCTCACCTCAGGGGAACACTGAAGCTTTCTTT
>.|TRBJ1-4|TRBV19|.
CASISNPRAGDPEKLFF
TGTGCCAGTATTTCTAACCCTCGGGCAGGGGACCCCGAAAAACTGTTTTTT
>few|TRBJ2-5|TRBV9|.
CASSAPQGQQETQYF
TGTGCCAGCAGCGCACCACAAGGACAGCAAGAGACCCAGTACTTC
>.|TRBJ1-1|TRBV28|.
CASSLVREATEAFF
TGTGCCAGCAGTTTAGTCAGGGAGGCCACTGAAGCTTTCTTT
>.|TRBJ2-1|TRBV9|.
CASSVVSSGAYNEQFF
TGTGCCAGCAGCGTAGTAAGTAGCGGCGCCTACAATGAGCAGTTCTTC
>.|TRBJ1-3|TRBV5-1|.
CASSWGHRGGNTIYF
TGCGCCAGCAGCTGGGGACATAGGGGAGGAAACACCATATATTTT
>.|TRBJ2-1|TRBV19|TRBD2
CASSSLAGGTIGTYNEQFF
TGTGCCAGTAGCTCCCTGGCGGGAGGGACAATCGGGACCTACAATGAGCAGTTCTTC
>.|TRBJ1-3|TRBV5-8|.
CASSPRVLRRSGNTIYF
TGTGCCAGCAGCCCGAGGGTACTCCGGCGCTCTGGAAACACCATATATTTT
>once|TRBJ2-3|TRBV7-3|TRBD2
CASSPSPASGPDTQYF
TGTGCCAGCAGCCCATCCCCAGCTAGCGGTCCAGATACGCAGTATTTT
>.|TRBJ1-1|TRBV6-1|TRBD1
CASRRTGPLNTEAFF
TGTGCCAGCAGACGGACAGGTCCCTTGAACACTGAAGCTTTCTTT
>.|TRBJ2-5|TRBV6-1|TRBD1
CASNRQGVWETQYF
TGTGCCAGCAACCGACAGGGAGTTTGGGAGACCCAGTACTTC
>.|TRBJ1-5|TRBV6-1|TRBD1
CASSGTGDITLSNQPQHF
TGTGCCAGCAGTGGGACAGGGGACATAACCCTTAGCAATCAGCCCCAGCATTTT
>many|TRBJ2-1|TRBV6-4|.
CASSDSDNNEQFF
TGTGCCAGCAGTGACTCGGACAACAATGAGCAGTTCTTC
>.|TRBJ2-3|TRBV12-5|.
CASGLGVDRHTDTQYF
TGTGCTAGTGGTTTGGGCGTCGACAGACACACAGATACGCAGTATTTT
>.|TRBJ2-1|TRBV13|TRBD2
CASSLVGGRVRFLENEQFF
TGTGCCAGCAGCTTAGTGGGCGGGAGGGTTAGGTTTTTAGAGAATGAGCAGTTCTTC
>.|TRBJ1-1|TRBV29-1|TRBD1
CSVLGQGNTEAFF
TGCAGCGTCTTGGGACAGGGGAACACTGAAGCTTTCTTT
>.|TRBJ2-1|TRBV29-1|TRBD2
CSAQASGRYNEQFF
TGCAGCGCTCAGGCTAGCGGGAGGTACAATGAGCAGTTCTTC
>.|TRBJ2-7|TRBV5-1|TRBD2
CASRLAGDSYEQYF
TGCGCCAGCAGACTAGCGGGGGACTCCTACGAGCAGTACTTC
>.|TRBJ2-7|TRBV2|.
CASSAGAYEQYF
TGTGCCAGCAGTGCAGGGGCCTACGAGCAGTACTTC
>.|TRBJ2-7|TRBV4-1|TRBD2
CASSHSGNSYEQYF
TGCGCCAGCAGCCATAGCGGGAACTCCTACGAGCAGTACTTC
>.|TRBJ2-7|TRBV5-6|TRBD1
CASSFPGQGTREQYF
TGTGCCAGCAGCTTTCCGGGACAGGGGACTCGGGAGCAGTACTTC
>once|TRBJ2-3|TRBV2|.
CASSLRGLLTDTQYF
TGTGCCAGCAGCTTGCGGGGGCTTCTCACAGATACGCAGTATTTT
>.|TRBJ1-3|TRBV5-1|TRBD1
CASSWYGGGTGNTIYF
TGCGCCAGCAGCTGGTACGGAGGGGGCACTGGAAACACCATATATTTT
>once|TRBJ1-5|TRBV19|.
CASSILPSNQPQHF
TGTGCCAGTAGTATCCTTCCTAGCAATCAGCCCCAGCATTTT
>.|TRBJ2-7|TRBV6-1|.
CASGNPGEQYF
TGTGCCAGCGGCAACCCAGGGGAGCAGTACTTC
>.|TRBJ1-1|TRBV27|.
CASSSYREGTEAFF
TGTGCCAGCAGTTCATACAGGGAGGGCACTGAAGCTTTCTTT
>.|TRBJ2-5|TRBV18|TRBD1
CASSPGTGWETQYF
TGTGCCAGCTCACCCGGGACAGGATGGGAGACCCAGTACTTC
>.|TRBJ1-1|TRBV12-5|TRBD1
CASGLGGQAMNTEAFF
TGTGCTAGTGGTTTGGGGGGACAGGCCATGAACACTGAAGCTTTCTTT
>.|TRBJ2-7|TRBV6-1|.
CASNRGQSLPEQYF
TGTGCCAGCAATCGAGGCCAGAGCCTTCCCGAGCAGTACTTC
>.|TRBJ2-3|TRBV7-8|.
CASSLRRLHGDTQYF
TGTGCCAGCAGCTTACGTAGACTCCACGGGGATACGCAGTATTTT
>.|TRBJ1-5|TRBV4-1|.
CASSKDRYQPQHF
TGCGCCAGCAGCAAAGACAGATATCAGCCCCAGCATTTT
>.|TRBJ2-3|TRBV7-9|.
CASSSPLDTQYF
TGTGCCAGCAGCTCCCCCCTAGATACGCAGTATTTT
>.|TRBJ2-7|TRBV27|.
CASSYRAGNSYEQYF
TGTGCCAGCAGTTACCGGGCAGGGAACTCCTACGAGCAGTACTTC
>.|TRBJ2-7|TRBV7-2|TRBD2
CASSPSGGTQYF
TGTGCCAGCAGCCCCTCGGGAGGGACTCAGTACTTC
>.|TRBJ2-2|TRBV7-9|TRBD2
CASSILPLSGRAGTGELFF
TGTGCCAGCAGCATTCTGCCTCTCAGCGGGAGGGCCGGGACCGGGGAGCTGTTTTTT